These 3 T cell receptor beta chains share one sample of origin, sequenced in a study of T cell clonality in common variable immunodeficiency. Sequenced by immunoSEQ multiplex PCR; TCRdb stores in-frame clones only, minus some. The sample includes around 45,000 clones, none of them occurring once. The sequenced sample was peripheral blood mononuclear cells. These TCRs come from a person between 18 and 75 years old in good health.

Points on this clone: The read ends 3 residues before the CDR3 terminus; that terminus is restored from the germline J gene. The chain couples TRBV5-8 to TRBJ2-5; 7 bases map to TRBD2. Germline CDR1 is SGHTS and CDR2 is YDEGEE. This CDR3 contains 15 residues. V gave up 0 bases and J gave up 0 bases; unmatched junction bases: 2. The CDR3 loop reads CASSLASGNQETQYF. Partial CDR3 DNA: TGTGCCAGCAGCTTGGCTAGCGGAAACCAAGAGACC.

Many counts were recorded for this clone. The CDR3 end lies 3 residues beyond the end of the read and is filled in from the germline J gene. The chain employs TRBV14 and TRBJ2-1; no firm D call. Trimming removed 3 bases at V and 7 bases at J, with 10 bases between. Per the germline V gene, CDR1 is SGHDN and CDR2 is FVKESK. The CDR3 loop spans 13 amino acids. CDR3 loop: CASSQLTGNEQFF. CDR3 DNA (partial): TGTGCCAGCAGCCAGTTAACGGGTAATGAG.

Many counts were recorded for this clone. The CDR3 goes on 3 residues after the read ends, and that part is filled in from the germline J gene. The chain combines TRBV2 with TRBJ1-1; no clear D. This CDR3 spans 13 amino acids. Per the germline V gene, CDR1 is SNHLY and CDR2 is FYNNEI. V lost 4 bases and J lost 1, with 7 bases in between. CDR3 residues: CASSAQQNTEAFF. The CDR3 bases that were read are TGTGCCAGCAGTGCCCAACAGAACACTGAA.